These 32 T cell receptor beta chains were all obtained from the same sample, sequenced in a study of T cell responses to AZD1222 COVID-19 vaccine. Using immunoSEQ multiplex PCR, the repertoire was profiled, and TCRdb retains in-frame clones only, with some absent. The table has about 140,000 clones, approximately 89% seen once; the top ten hold roughly 1.5%. The specimen comprised peripheral blood, sampled 28 days after the second AZD1222 dose. All receptors derive from an adult who received the AZD1222 COVID-19 vaccine.

This sequence joins TRBV4-1 and TRBJ1-2; 9 bases line up with TRBD1. The CDR3 length is 15 residues. V lost 4 bases, J lost 5 bases, and 8 bases stayed unmatched. Germline loops: CDR1 MGHRA, CDR2 YSYEKL. CDR3 protein: CASSRTRDREYGYTF. CDR3 nucleotide sequence: TGCGCCAGCAGCCGAACCCGGGACAGGGAATATGGCTACACCTTC.

The gene calls are TRBV2 and TRBJ2-5; D is ambiguous. The CDR3 loop spans 12 amino acids. CDR1 and CDR2 (germline): SNHLY, FYNNEI. V was trimmed by 8 bases and J by 5 bases, leaving 12 bases between them. The CDR3 bases are TGTGCCAGCCATTACACCTTGGAGACCCAGTACTTC. It yields the protein CASHYTLETQYF.

V usage is TRBV4-1 and J usage is TRBJ2-5, with TRBD1 matching 7 bases. Germline CDR1 and CDR2: MGHRA and YSYEKL. V was clipped by 3 bases and J by 7 bases; unmatched bases: 8. There are 14 residues in the CDR3. This CDR3 reads CASSQRQGLGTQYF. Here the CDR3 DNA reads TGCGCCAGCAGCCAGAGACAGGGCCTCGGGACCCAGTACTTC.

The J gene is TRBJ2-1, the V gene TRBV9, with D possibly matching TRBD1 (5 bases). Trimming took 2 bases from V and 7 from J, leaving 7 bases between them. This CDR3 comprises 12 residues. Germline CDR1 is SGDLS and CDR2 is YYNGEE. CDR3 sequence (DNA): TGTGCCAGCAGCGTGGCAGGGAATGAGCAGTTCTTC. Its protein product is CASSVAGNEQFF. The full variable domain, its missing parts supplied by reference TRBV9 and TRBJ2-1, is DSGVTQTPKHLITATGQRVTLRCSPRSGDLSVYWYQQSLDQGLQFLIQYYNGEERAKGNILERFSAQQFPDLHSELNLSSLELGDSALYFCASSVAGNEQFFGPGTRLTVL.

This sequence joins TRBV6-5 and TRBJ1-1, with D uncertain. Looked up from germline, CDR1 is MNHEY and CDR2 is SVGAGI. The V end lost 4 bases, the J end lost 1 base, and 7 bases lay between the germline ends. CDR3 size: 13 residues. CDR3 in DNA: TGTGCCAGCAGTTTGATGGGGAACACTGAAGCTTTCTTT. Encoded protein: CASSLMGNTEAFF.

This rearrangement joins TRBV5-6 to TRBJ2-7; tentatively, D is TRBD1 (6 bases). Trimming cost V 1 base and J 4 bases, with 9 bases left between them. Per germline, CDR1 SGHDT and CDR2 YYEEEE. This CDR3 spans 13 amino acids. CDR3 nucleotide sequence: TGTGCCAGCAGCTTGACAGGGCGGTACGAGCAGTACTTC. It is translated as CASSLTGRYEQYF.

The chain uses TRBV5-5 and TRBJ2-3, with a possible D match to TRBD1 (6 bases). From germline, CDR1 is SGHKS and CDR2 YYEKEE (reference sequence). CDR3 length equals 14 residues. V lost 4 bases to trimming and J lost 6 bases, with 15 bases between them. The CDR3, as DNA: TGTGCCAGCAGCGAACAGGGTTCGGGTGATACGCAGTATTTT. Translation gives CASSEQGSGDTQYF.

DNA of the CDR3: TGTGCCAGTAGTATACGAGATTACTCCTACGAGCAGTACTTC. Residues: CASSIRDYSYEQYF. V usage is TRBV19 and J usage is TRBJ2-7; D uncertain. The CDR3 spans 14 residues. Germline loops: CDR1 LNHDA, CDR2 SQIVND (reference sequence). The germline V and J ends were trimmed by 2 bases and 0 bases, with 8 bases remaining between them.

The rearrangement links TRBV4-1 to TRBJ2-1, with D unclear. Germline assignment: CDR1 MGHRA and CDR2 YSYEKL. Trimming took off 4 bases at V and 4 bases at J, with 17 bases between the two ends. The length of the CDR3 is 16 residues. The CDR3: CASSLTSRADYNEQFF. The CDR3 DNA follows: TGCGCCAGCAGCCTCACGTCGCGCGCCGATTACAATGAGCAGTTCTTC.

This sequence joins TRBV30 and TRBJ2-7, with D unresolved. The CDR3 is made up of 15 amino acids. The V gene's germline CDR1 is GTSNPN and CDR2 SVGIG (reference sequence). With 5 bases removed from V and 0 bases from J, the gap between germline ends came to 17 bases. CDR3 loop: CAWSEAWGTSYEQYF. The CDR3 DNA is TGTGCCTGGTCGGAAGCCTGGGGAACCTCCTACGAGCAGTACTTC.

This clone came up once. The chain couples TRBV19 to TRBJ1-2; D is unclear. Germline CDR1 and CDR2: LNHDA and SQIVND (reference sequence). CDR3 length: 16 amino acids. V was shortened by 8 bases and J by 4 bases, with 23 bases between the two germline ends. The CDR3: CASGVVGIEGLYGYTF. CDR3 nucleotides: TGTGCCAGTGGGGTGGTGGGAATCGAAGGCCTCTATGGCTACACCTTC. Together with reference TRBV19 and TRBJ1-2, the CDR3 gives the full variable domain: DGGITQSPKYLFRKEGQNVTLSCEQNLNHDAMYWYRQDPGQGLRLIYYSQIVNDFQKGDIAEGYSVSREKKESFPLTVTSAQKNPTAFYLCASGVVGIEGLYGYTFGSGTRLTVV.

The chain uses TRBV29-1 and TRBJ2-7, with unresolved D. Germline V CDR1 and CDR2: SQVTM, ANQGSEA. Between the trimmed V and J ends, which lost 2 bases and 3 bases, there was a span of 8 bases. The CDR3 covers 12 residues. The CDR3 region has the DNA TGCAGCGTTGAATCGACGAGCTACGAGCAGTACTTC. Translation: CSVESTSYEQYF.

This clone was recorded once. The J gene is TRBJ1-5, the V gene TRBV10-3; D might be TRBD1 (5 bases). In germline, CDR1 is ENHRY, CDR2 SYGVKD. The CDR3 is made up of 13 amino acids. V lost 10 bases and J lost 7, with 17 bases in between. CDR3 DNA: TGTGCCACAGCCGGGACTTGGGAACAGCCCCAGCATTTT. It codes for CATAGTWEQPQHF.

This clone was recorded only once. V and J are TRBV5-8 and TRBJ2-1; TRBD2 matches at 9 bases. CDR3 size: 16 residues. After removal of 5 bases from V and 0 bases from J, the junction contained 6 bases not matched to a gene. From germline, CDR1 is SGHTS and CDR2 YDEGEE. CDR3 bases: TGTGCCAGCAGTCCTAGACTAGCGGCCTCCTACAATGAGCAGTTCTTC. It is translated as CASSPRLAASYNEQFF.

The chain joins TRBV15 to TRBJ2-2; D could derive from TRBD1 or TRBD2 (6 bases each). Germline V gene sequence: CDR1 LNHNV, CDR2 YYDKDF (reference sequence). V was shortened by 5 bases and J by 0 bases, with 13 bases between the two germline ends. CDR3 length: 16 amino acids. DNA for the CDR3: TGTGCCACCAGCGGTGTGGAGGGGGCGAACACCGGGGAGCTGTTTTTT. Its translation: CATSGVEGANTGELFF. Filled out from reference TRBV15 and TRBJ2-2, the complete variable domain reads DAMVIQNPRYQVTQFGKPVTLSCSQTLNHNVMYWYQQKSSQAPKLLFHYYDKDFNNEADTPDNFQSRRPNTSFCFLDIRSPGLGDTAMYLCATSGVEGANTGELFFGEGSRLTVL.

The chain is built from TRBV30 and TRBJ1-2, with D perhaps matching TRBD1 (6 bases). The CDR3 consists of 12 residues. Trimming stripped 2 bases from V and 7 bases from J, with 11 bases between. Germline values: CDR1 GTSNPN, CDR2 SVGIG (reference sequence). CDR3 sequence (DNA): TGTGCCTGGAGTCTCACAGGGATTGGCTACACCTTC. Its protein product is CAWSLTGIGYTF.

The chain uses TRBV4-3 and TRBJ1-2, with D possibly matching TRBD1 (5 bases). Between the trimmed V and J ends, which lost 1 base and 0 bases, there was a span of 12 bases. The CDR3 totals 16 residues. CDR1 LGHNA and CDR2 YSLEER come from the germline V gene. The CDR3 protein is CASSQGRDPPNYGYTF. CDR3 in DNA: TGCGCCAGCAGCCAAGGGAGGGACCCCCCTAACTATGGCTACACCTTC.

This rearrangement joins TRBV6-6 to TRBJ1-1; D perhaps matches TRBD1 (5 bases). Germline-derived CDR1 and CDR2 are MNHNY and SVGAGI (reference sequence). This CDR3 spans 13 amino acids. The V and J ends lost 7 bases and 6 bases respectively, with 15 bases between them. The CDR3 spells CASTHEGSPEAFF. DNA for the CDR3: TGTGCCAGCACCCACGAGGGGTCCCCTGAAGCTTTCTTT.

The chain carries TRBV7-9 and TRBJ2-3, with D unresolved. V lost 1 base, J lost 4 bases, and 9 bases lay in between. This CDR3 is built from 14 residues. Germline V CDR1 and CDR2: SEHNR, FQNEAQ (reference sequence). For the CDR3, the DNA is TGTGCCAGCAGCTTAGGCTCTCGTGCAGATACGCAGTATTTT. Protein product: CASSLGSRADTQYF.

This clone was counted once. The DNA for the CDR3 is TGTGCCAGCACCACCGGGACTAGCGGGAGTTACGAGCAGTACTTC. It yields the protein CASTTGTSGSYEQYF. This rearrangement joins TRBV2 to TRBJ2-7; 14 bases align to TRBD2. The CDR3 runs 15 residues. The V gene end was trimmed by 7 bases and the J gene end by 4 bases; junction bases not matched to a gene: 6. Germline V CDR1 and CDR2: SNHLY, FYNNEI. Supplemented by reference TRBV2 and TRBJ2-7, the full variable domain reads EPEVTQTPSHQVTQMGQEVILRCVPISNHLYFYWYRQILGQKVEFLVSFYNNEISEKSEIFDDQFSVERPDGSNFTLKIRSTKLEDSAMYFCASTTGTSGSYEQYFGPGTRLTVT.

V and J are TRBV2 and TRBJ2-3, with D possibly matching TRBD2 (6 bases). V lost 4 bases and J lost 5, with 19 bases in between. The CDR3 totals 16 residues. Germline CDR1 reads SNHLY; CDR2 reads FYNNEI. The CDR3 region is CASSATSPGMGDTQYF. CDR3 DNA sequence: TGTGCCAGCAGTGCTACTAGCCCGGGGATGGGAGATACGCAGTATTTT.

The rearrangement links TRBV7-9 to TRBJ2-1; weak D call: TRBD1 (5 bases). This CDR3 has 12 amino acids. The V gene's germline CDR1 is SEHNR and CDR2 FQNEAQ (reference sequence). With 5 bases removed from V and 8 bases from J, the gap between germline ends came to 10 bases. The CDR3 nucleotides read TGTGCCAGCAGCAACCAGGGTGATGAGCAGTTCTTC. Its protein is CASSNQGDEQFF.

In this sample, this clone turned up a few times. The CDR3 DNA sequence: TGTGCCAGCAGCTCATCTAATAAAATGCGCTACACCTTC. Its protein product is CASSSSNKMRYTF. The rearrangement joins TRBV7-9 to TRBJ1-2, with no clear D. V was shortened by 4 bases and J by 9 bases, with 15 bases between the two germline ends. Germline lookup yields CDR1 SEHNR and CDR2 FQNEAQ (reference sequence). CDR3 size: 13 residues.

This rearrangement joins TRBV11-3 to TRBJ1-6; weak D call: TRBD1 (6 bases). The V and J ends lost 4 bases and 5 bases respectively, with 12 bases between them. Germline V gene sequence: CDR1 SGHNT, CDR2 YENEEA. The CDR3 is 15 residues long. CDR3 nucleotides: TGTGCCAGCAGCTCCGGGGGGCTGGATAATTCACCCCTCCACTTT. Its translation is CASSSGGLDNSPLHF. Variable domain in full (rest from reference TRBV11-3 and TRBJ1-6): EAGVVQSPRYKIIEKKQPVAFWCNPISGHNTLYWYLQNLGQGPELLIRYENEEAVDDSQLPKDRFSAERLKGVDSTLKIQPAELGDSAVYLCASSSGGLDNSPLHFGNGTRLTVT.

The chain carries TRBV18 and TRBJ1-2; D is unresolved. Trimming removed 3 bases at V and 3 bases at J, with 8 bases between. Germline CDR1 reads KGHSH; CDR2 reads LQKENI. The CDR3 is 13 residues long. Written as DNA, the CDR3 is TGTGCCAGCTCACCGGCGGCAGACTATGGCTACACCTTC. This encodes CASSPAADYGYTF.

In regard to this clone: This sample also contains other DNA sequences that code for the same CDR3. The genes are TRBV27 and TRBJ2-2, with D perhaps matching TRBD1 (6 bases). Germline V gene data show CDR1 as MNHEY and CDR2 as SMNVEV (reference sequence). CDR3 length equals 17 residues. Trimming stripped 3 bases from V and 0 bases from J, with 14 bases between. The CDR3 is CASSLLGGTTNTGELFF. CDR3 sequence (DNA): TGTGCCAGCAGTTTGCTTGGTGGGACAACGAACACCGGGGAGCTGTTTTTT.

This clone was counted a few times. The rearrangement joins TRBV6-5 to TRBJ1-5; D not certain. This CDR3 spans 14 amino acids. V lost 6 bases to trimming and J lost 0 bases, with 9 bases between them. The germline CDR1 and CDR2 sequences are MNHEY and SVGAGI. The CDR3 DNA reads TGTGCCAGCAGGGGCAGTTATAGCAATCAGCCCCAGCATTTT. Amino acid sequence: CASRGSYSNQPQHF.

The gene calls are TRBV15 and TRBJ2-5; TRBD2 matches at 10 bases. This CDR3 is built from 17 residues. Germline V lookup: CDR1 LNHNV, CDR2 YYDKDF (reference sequence). After removal of 3 bases from V and 1 base from J, the junction contained 8 bases not matched to a gene. CDR3: CATSRVPSGSGQETQYF. DNA of the CDR3: TGTGCCACCAGCAGGGTTCCTAGCGGGAGTGGCCAAGAGACCCAGTACTTC.

The sample holds one count of this clone. The rearrangement uses TRBV18 and TRBJ2-1; 9 nucleotides match TRBD2. CDR1 is KGHSH, CDR2 LQKENI, per germline. This CDR3 spans 15 amino acids. After removal of 4 bases from V and 2 bases from J, the junction contained 3 bases not matched to a gene. The CDR3 spells CASSLRLAAYNEQFF. The CDR3 coding sequence is TGTGCCAGCTCACTAAGACTAGCGGCCTACAATGAGCAGTTCTTC.

This clone was recorded only once. The chain combines TRBV30 with TRBJ1-2; D is unresolved. V was shortened by 4 bases and J by 3 bases, with 6 bases between the two germline ends. Germline-derived CDR1 and CDR2 are GTSNPN and SVGIG (reference sequence). The CDR3 is made up of 11 amino acids. The CDR3 sequence: CAWTHYYGYTF. The CDR3 DNA sequence: TGTGCCTGGACCCATTACTATGGCTACACCTTC.

The V and J genes are TRBV7-9 and TRBJ1-4; D ambiguous. Trimming pared 3 bases from V and 13 bases from J, leaving 9 bases between. Germline CDR1 and CDR2: SEHNR and FQNEAQ (reference sequence). CDR3 length equals 11 residues. In DNA, the CDR3 is TGTGCCAGCAGCTTGCGAGGACCACTGTTTTTT. Its translation is CASSLRGPLFF.

The chain uses TRBV7-8 and TRBJ2-1, with D maybe TRBD1 (6 bases). Per germline, CDR1 SGHVS and CDR2 FQNEAQ. The CDR3 totals 17 residues. The germline V and J ends were trimmed by 5 bases and 7 bases, with 24 bases remaining between them. Here the CDR3 reads CASSPAPGHSFENEQFF. DNA of the CDR3: TGTGCCAGCAGCCCCGCCCCGGGACATTCCTTCGAGAATGAGCAGTTCTTC.